A single sample is the source of the 23 T cell receptor beta chains below, sequenced in a study of T cell changes during pregnancy in multiple sclerosis. Profiled with immunoSEQ multiplex PCR; TCRdb holds only in-frame clones, not every one. The table lists about 59,000 clones, about 93% of them singletons. The sample in question was CD8+ T cells from peripheral blood mononuclear cells, obtained in the third trimester of pregnancy. These TCRs come from a female donor with multiple sclerosis, enrolled in a pregnancy study.

The J gene is TRBJ2-6, the V gene TRBV7-6, with D uncertain. CDR3 length equals 13 residues. Germline V gene sequence: CDR1 SGHVS, CDR2 FNYEAQ. V was trimmed by 11 bases and J by 1 base, leaving 9 bases between them. This CDR3 reads CACTLSGANVLTF. In DNA, the CDR3 is TGTGCCTGCACCCTATCTGGGGCCAACGTCCTGACTTTC.

The J gene is TRBJ2-5, the V gene TRBV27; 7 positions agree with TRBD2. The CDR3 consists of 13 residues. CDR1 is MNHEY, CDR2 SMNVEV, per germline (reference sequence). V trimming: 3 bases; J trimming: 7 bases; junction bases outside the gene matches: 5. CDR3 in amino acids: CASSFSAGVTQYF. The CDR3 DNA sequence: TGTGCCAGCAGTTTCAGTGCGGGGGTGACCCAGTACTTC.

This rearrangement joins TRBV9 to TRBJ2-1, with TRBD2 matching over 14 bases. Germline V gene data show CDR1 as SGDLS and CDR2 as YYNGEE. The CDR3 has 15 amino acids. V gave up 4 bases and J gave up 8 bases; unmatched junction bases: 5. The CDR3 sequence is CASSWTSGRSDEQFF. The CDR3 DNA reads TGTGCCAGCAGCTGGACTAGCGGGAGGAGCGATGAGCAGTTCTTC.

Written as DNA, the CDR3 is TGCGCCAGCAGCTTGGGGCAGGGGTGGGACGAAAAACTGTTTTTT. This gives the protein CASSLGQGWDEKLFF. The rearrangement links TRBV5-1 to TRBJ1-4; tentative D call: TRBD1 (6 bases). The CDR3 runs to 15 residues. The germline V gene encodes CDR1 SGHRS and CDR2 YFSETQ. The V end was cut by 0 bases, the J end by 8 bases, with 14 bases between. The entire variable domain, with the rest obtained from reference TRBV5-1 and TRBJ1-4, is as follows: KAGVTQTPRYLIKTRGQQVTLSCSPISGHRSVSWYQQTPGQGLQFLFEYFSETQRNKGNFPGRFSGRQFSNSRSEMNVSTLELGDSALYLCASSLGQGWDEKLFFGSGTQLSVL.

The chain has TRBV6-5 and TRBJ1-2, with unresolved D. CDR1 is MNHEY, CDR2 SVGAGI, per germline. The CDR3 has 13 amino acids. Trimming cost V 0 bases and J 4 bases, with 6 bases left between them. The CDR3, as DNA: TGTGCCAGCAGTTACTCGATCGGCTATGGCTACACCTTC. Translation: CASSYSIGYGYTF.

The chain recombines TRBV4-1 with TRBJ2-7; D call uncertain. This CDR3 region has 15 residues. V gave up 0 bases and J gave up 3 bases, with 12 bases separating them. Germline loops: CDR1 MGHRA, CDR2 YSYEKL. Here the CDR3 DNA reads TGCGCCAGCAGCCAAGATAGAGGTCGGATCTACGAGCAGTACTTC. This gives the protein CASSQDRGRIYEQYF.

V is TRBV6-5 and J is TRBJ1-5; a weak D match, TRBD1 (5 bases). Per germline, CDR1 MNHEY and CDR2 SVGAGI. V dropped 5 bases and J dropped 7 bases, with 12 bases sitting between them. The CDR3 is 13 amino acids. The chain's CDR3 is CASSQGIWQPQHF. The CDR3 bases are TGTGCCAGCAGTCAGGGTATCTGGCAGCCCCAGCATTTT.

This chain uses TRBV13 with TRBJ1-1; 11 nucleotides agree with TRBD1. CDR1 is PRHDT and CDR2 is FYEKMQ in the germline V gene (reference sequence). With 3 bases clipped from V and 4 bases from J, the junction kept 7 bases outside the gene matches. CDR3 length: 16 residues. CDR3 region: CASSFNTGTGGTEAFF. CDR3 in DNA: TGTGCCAGCAGCTTTAATACCGGGACAGGGGGCACTGAAGCTTTCTTT.

The chain has TRBV9 and TRBJ1-2; D gene ambiguous. This CDR3 contains 11 residues. Deletions cut 3 bases from V and 4 bases from J, with 4 bases between. CDR1 and CDR2 (germline): SGDLS, YYNGEE. CDR3 region: CASSGGYGYTF. The CDR3 nucleotides are TGTGCCAGCAGCGGCGGCTATGGCTACACCTTC.

This chain connects TRBV19 to TRBJ2-2; 9 bases map to TRBD2. J gave up 8 bases and V 7 bases, and 23 bases lay outside the gene matches. CDR1 is LNHDA and CDR2 is SQIVND in the germline V gene (reference sequence). This CDR3 spans 19 amino acids. CDR3 amino acids: CASNEEGVWAGGPGGELFF. As DNA, the CDR3 is TGTGCCAGTAACGAAGAGGGAGTGTGGGCGGGAGGGCCAGGGGGGGAGCTGTTTTTT.

This clone was seen only once. CDR3 nucleotide sequence: TGTGCCAGCAGACCGGGACTATCTGTCGAGCAGTTCTTC. This sequence encodes CASRPGLSVEQFF. V and J are TRBV2 and TRBJ2-1, with TRBD2 matching over 7 bases. Germline V CDR1 and CDR2: SNHLY, FYNNEI. This CDR3 region has 13 residues. V dropped 6 bases and J dropped 10; count of bases not matched to a gene: 9.

The V gene is TRBV13, the J gene TRBJ2-4; TRBD1 aligns across 8 bases. Germline lookup yields CDR1 PRHDT and CDR2 FYEKMQ (reference sequence). The J segment lost 8 bases and the V segment lost 5 bases, leaving 8 bases of the junction unmatched. The CDR3 runs 14 residues. The CDR3: CASSIKTGADIQYF. The CDR3 nucleotides read TGTGCCAGCAGCATTAAGACAGGGGCGGACATTCAGTACTTC.

The chain joins TRBV11-2 to TRBJ1-2; 9 bases are shared with TRBD1. The CDR3 is 15 residues long. V lost 5 bases, J lost 5 bases, and 9 bases stayed unmatched. Germline lookup yields CDR1 SGHAT and CDR2 FQNNGV. Here the CDR3 reads CASSRGQGSGYGYTF. CDR3 in DNA: TGTGCCAGCAGCCGCGGACAGGGGAGTGGGTATGGCTACACCTTC.

The rearrangement joins TRBV16 to TRBJ1-5; 8 nucleotides agree with TRBD1. Trimming cost V 5 bases and J 7 bases; bases outside gene matches: 10. Germline-derived CDR1 and CDR2 are KGHSY and FQNENV. This CDR3 region has 15 residues. In DNA, the CDR3 is TGTGCCAGCAGCGAAGGACAGGGATGGTTGCAGCCCCAGCATTTT. Encoded protein: CASSEGQGWLQPQHF.

The chain combines TRBV6-1 with TRBJ2-7; D perhaps matches TRBD2 (6 bases). In germline, CDR1 is MNHNS, CDR2 SASEGT. Trimming cost V 10 bases and J 1 base, with 14 bases left between them. The CDR3 loop spans 13 amino acids. CDR3 in DNA: TGTGCCACAACACCGGGACTTTCCTACGAGCAGTACTTC. The encoded protein is CATTPGLSYEQYF.

This chain links TRBV30 with TRBJ2-1; D gene uncertain. The ends were cut back, 4 bases at V and 4 bases at J, with 14 bases in the middle. Germline V CDR1 and CDR2: GTSNPN, SVGIG (reference sequence). This CDR3 has 14 residues. The CDR3 protein is CAWTRLSSYNEQFF. DNA of the CDR3: TGTGCCTGGACCCGACTCTCCTCGTACAATGAGCAGTTCTTC.

This clone was seen just once. V and J are TRBV30 and TRBJ2-7, with D possibly matching TRBD2 (5 bases). Deletions cut 0 bases from V and 5 bases from J, with 20 bases between. Germline V CDR1 and CDR2: GTSNPN, SVGIG (reference sequence). This CDR3 spans 16 amino acids. The CDR3 loop is CAWSVLWAGPTDEQYF. CDR3 nucleotide sequence: TGTGCCTGGAGTGTACTATGGGCGGGCCCCACCGACGAGCAGTACTTC.

The gene calls are TRBV2 and TRBJ2-3; D remains ambiguous. Trimming left V 0 bases short and J 2 bases short, with 12 bases between. Germline V lookup: CDR1 SNHLY, CDR2 FYNNEI. This CDR3 spans 16 amino acids. Here the CDR3 DNA reads TGTGCCAGCAGTGAAGCCCAGCGAATTGACACAGATACGCAGTATTTT. It specifies CASSEAQRIDTDTQYF.

The J gene is TRBJ1-2, the V gene TRBV5-4; TRBD1 matches 8 bases. Trimming cost V 1 base and J 7 bases; bases outside gene matches: 6. This CDR3 is 14 amino acids long. CDR1 and CDR2 from the germline V gene are SGHNT and YYREEE (reference sequence). The CDR3: CASSLRQGAVGYTF. The CDR3 bases are TGTGCCAGCAGCTTGCGGCAGGGGGCGGTTGGCTACACCTTC.

The chain has TRBV5-1 and TRBJ2-1; 8 bases are a match to TRBD1. CDR3 length: 15 residues. With 0 bases clipped from V and 7 bases from J, the junction kept 6 bases outside the gene matches. The germline V gene encodes CDR1 SGHRS and CDR2 YFSETQ. The CDR3 DNA follows: TGCGCCAGCAGCTTGGACCGGACAGGGCGGAATGAGCAGTTCTTC. Its translation is CASSLDRTGRNEQFF.

This clone came up a few times. The chain has TRBV28 and TRBJ1-1; D gene uncertain. Germline lookup yields CDR1 MDHEN and CDR2 SYDVKM. The CDR3 sequence is 13 residues long. V gave up 2 bases and J gave up 1 base, with 5 bases separating them. DNA for the CDR3: TGTGCCAGCAGTTTAATCCAGAACACTGAAGCTTTCTTT. It translates to CASSLIQNTEAFF.

The V call is TRBV28, the J call TRBJ2-7; perhaps TRBD2 as D (5 bases). Germline assignment: CDR1 MDHEN and CDR2 SYDVKM. The CDR3 runs 11 residues. Trimming cost V 8 bases and J 5 bases, with 10 bases left between them. The CDR3 here is CASGWRNEQYF. CDR3 DNA sequence: TGTGCCAGCGGTTGGAGGAACGAGCAGTACTTC.

The rearrangement uses TRBV9 and TRBJ1-1; unclear D gene. Trimming pared 7 bases from V and 6 bases from J, leaving 7 bases between. The CDR3 contains 10 residues. Germline V gene lookup returns CDR1 SGDLS and CDR2 YYNGEE. In DNA form, the CDR3 reads TGTGCCAGCGGAGGGCCTGAAGCTTTCTTT. Its protein is CASGGPEAFF.